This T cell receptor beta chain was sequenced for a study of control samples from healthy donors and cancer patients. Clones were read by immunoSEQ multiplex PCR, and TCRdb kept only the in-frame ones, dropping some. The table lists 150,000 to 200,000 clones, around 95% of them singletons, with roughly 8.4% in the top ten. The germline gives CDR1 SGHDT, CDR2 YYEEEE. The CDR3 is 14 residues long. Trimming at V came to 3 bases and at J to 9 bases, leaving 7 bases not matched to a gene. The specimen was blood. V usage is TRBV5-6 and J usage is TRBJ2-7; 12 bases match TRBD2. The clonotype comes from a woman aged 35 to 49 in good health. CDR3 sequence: CASSYRTSGVRQYF. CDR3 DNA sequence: TGTGCCAGCAGCTACCGGACTAGCGGGGTACGGCAGTACTTC.